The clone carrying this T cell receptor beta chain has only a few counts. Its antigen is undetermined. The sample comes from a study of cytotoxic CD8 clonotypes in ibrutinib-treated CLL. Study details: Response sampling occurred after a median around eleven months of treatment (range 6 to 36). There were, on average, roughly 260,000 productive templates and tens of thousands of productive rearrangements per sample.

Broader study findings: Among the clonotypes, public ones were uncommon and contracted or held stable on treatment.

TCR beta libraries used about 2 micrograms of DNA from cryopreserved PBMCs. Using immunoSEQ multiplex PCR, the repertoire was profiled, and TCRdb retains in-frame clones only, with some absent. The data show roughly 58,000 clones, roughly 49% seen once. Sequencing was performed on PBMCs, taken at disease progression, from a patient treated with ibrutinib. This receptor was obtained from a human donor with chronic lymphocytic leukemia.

CDR3 loop: CASSPTGASTYEQYF. The CDR3 bases are TGTGCCAGCAGCCCAACTGGAGCTTCCACCTACGAGCAGTACTTC. The chain links TRBV14 to TRBJ2-7; no firm D call. This CDR3 is built from 15 residues. Per germline, CDR1 SGHDN and CDR2 FVKESK. Trimming pared 4 bases from V and 2 bases from J, leaving 15 bases between.